One sample yielded the 23 T cell receptor beta chains listed below, sequenced in a study of blood T cell repertoires in COVID-19. TCRdb keeps only in-frame clones here, not all; method: immunoSEQ multiplex PCR. The repertoire includes approximately 100,000 clones, around 90% of them detected once, and approximately 5.5% sits in the top ten. Input material: peripheral blood. These receptors all stem from a human donor in a cohort sampled during active COVID-19.

The chain joins TRBV27 to TRBJ2-5, with 7 positions matching TRBD2. The ends lost 7 bases at V and 1 base at J; junction bases unmatched: 6. The CDR3 has 14 residues. In germline, CDR1 is MNHEY, CDR2 SMNVEV (reference sequence). CDR3 in amino acids: CASKGGSTQETQYF. As DNA, the CDR3 is TGTGCCAGCAAGGGAGGGAGTACCCAAGAGACCCAGTACTTC.

The V gene is TRBV5-4, the J gene TRBJ2-7, with 8 bases identical to TRBD2. This CDR3 has 15 residues. J was trimmed by 2 bases and V by 4 bases; bases with no gene match: 8. The germline V gene has CDR1 SGHNT and CDR2 YYREEE (reference sequence). As DNA, the CDR3 is TGTGCCAGCAGCCTTAGCGGGATCCTAACCTACGAGCAGTACTTC. It yields the protein CASSLSGILTYEQYF.

The chain carries TRBV5-4 and TRBJ1-4; TRBD1 might be the D (5 bases). Trimming shortened V by 4 bases and J by 3 bases, and 13 bases separated the two germline ends. The germline V gene has CDR1 SGHNT and CDR2 YYREEE (reference sequence). The CDR3 has 15 amino acids. CDR3: CASSRGEIPNEKLFF. Written as DNA, the CDR3 is TGTGCCAGCAGCAGGGGTGAGATCCCTAATGAAAAACTGTTTTTT.

This rearrangement joins TRBV28 to TRBJ2-7; 9 bases map to TRBD1. Germline V gene lookup returns CDR1 MDHEN and CDR2 SYDVKM. V lost 5 bases, J lost 2 bases, and 13 bases stayed unmatched. The CDR3 extends over 17 amino acids. CDR3 DNA: TGTGCCAGCAGTCCGGTGGACAGGGGAGTGAGTCCCTACGAGCAGTACTTC. Its protein is CASSPVDRGVSPYEQYF. Using reference TRBV28 and TRBJ2-7 for the parts outside the CDR3, the full variable domain is DVKVTQSSRYLVKRTGEKVFLECVQDMDHENMFWYRQDPGLGLRLIYFSYDVKMKEKGDIPEGYSVSREKKERFSLILESASTNQTSMYLCASSPVDRGVSPYEQYFGPGTRLTVT.

A single count supports this clone. The gene calls are TRBV7-6 and TRBJ2-7; TRBD2 matches 9 bases. The junction had 17 bases not matched to a gene; V was cut back by 8 bases and J by 3 bases. CDR3 length equals 17 residues. The germline gives CDR1 SGHVS, CDR2 FNYEAQ. CDR3 nucleotides: TGTGCCAGCGCCAAAAGTAGCGGGAGATGGTATGACTACGAGCAGTACTTC. It specifies CASAKSSGRWYDYEQYF.

The chain couples TRBV28 to TRBJ2-3; D perhaps matches TRBD2 (5 bases). In germline, CDR1 is MDHEN, CDR2 SYDVKM. CDR3 size: 14 residues. Trimming shortened V by 8 bases and J by 0 bases, and 12 bases separated the two germline ends. The CDR3 is CASLERVSTDTQYF. CDR3 nucleotides: TGTGCCAGCCTTGAGAGGGTTAGCACAGATACGCAGTATTTT.

The chain has TRBV3-1 (or the pseudogene TRBV3-2) and TRBJ2-7, with D possibly matching TRBD1 (5 bases). Germline lookup yields CDR1 LGHDT and CDR2 YNNKEL (reference sequence). The CDR3 is 13 residues long. With 8 bases removed from V and 2 bases from J, the gap between germline ends came to 13 bases. For the CDR3, the DNA is TGTGCCAGCTCATCAGGGCCCCCCTACGAGCAGTACTTC. Translated, it gives CASSSGPPYEQYF.

The chain combines TRBV6-6 with TRBJ2-7; TRBD2 matches 11 bases. Germline V gene sequence: CDR1 MNHNY, CDR2 SVGAGI (reference sequence). V was clipped by 6 bases and J by 2 bases; unmatched bases: 6. This CDR3 comprises 15 residues. CDR3 in DNA: TGTGCCAGCAGCACTAGCGGGAGCAGAACCTACGAGCAGTACTTC. It encodes CASSTSGSRTYEQYF.

The rearrangement uses TRBV7-6 and TRBJ2-5, with 14 bases matching TRBD2. This CDR3 spans 16 amino acids. Germline V CDR1 and CDR2: SGHVS, FNYEAQ. The ends lost 2 bases at V and 5 bases at J; junction bases unmatched: 4. As DNA, the CDR3 is TGTGCCAGCAGCTTACCGAGGACTAGCGGGGGGGAGACCCAGTACTTC. Amino acids: CASSLPRTSGGETQYF.

V is TRBV6-1 and J is TRBJ1-2, with TRBD1 identical over 7 bases. Unmatched junction bases numbered 3, after V lost 2 bases and J lost 6 bases. Germline loops: CDR1 MNHNS, CDR2 SASEGT. The CDR3 has 13 amino acids. This CDR3 reads CASSENRGHGYTF. In DNA form, the CDR3 reads TGTGCCAGCAGTGAAAACAGGGGCCATGGCTACACCTTC.

CDR3 bases: TGTGCCACCAGCATTCTAGCGGGAGCGGCCGGGGAGCTGTTTTTT. It translates to CATSILAGAAGELFF. The chain couples TRBV15 to TRBJ2-2, with 10 bases identical to TRBD2. From germline, CDR1 is LNHNV and CDR2 YYDKDF (reference sequence). V was pared by 4 bases and J by 6 bases, with 5 bases of the junction left unmatched. The CDR3 spans 15 residues.

The CDR3 coding sequence is TGCGCCAGCAATCCAATCGAGGGGGACGGCTGCGAGCAGTACTTC. It specifies CASNPIEGDGCEQYF. The V call is TRBV23-1, the J call TRBJ2-7; a possible D gene is TRBD1 (6 bases). TRBV23-1 is an ORF; its function is uncertain. Between the trimmed V and J ends, which lost 7 bases and 6 bases, there was a span of 22 bases. This CDR3 spans 15 amino acids.

This rearrangement joins TRBV5-6 to TRBJ2-1; 7 nucleotides match TRBD1. In germline, CDR1 is SGHDT, CDR2 YYEEEE. CDR3 length equals 15 residues. V was clipped by 4 bases and J by 0 bases; unmatched bases: 4. The DNA of the CDR3 is TGTGCCAGCAGCCGGAGGACAGGCTCCTACAATGAGCAGTTCTTC. Its translation is CASSRRTGSYNEQFF. Drawing the rest from reference TRBV5-6 and TRBJ2-1, the complete variable domain is DAGVTQSPTHLIKTRGQQVTLRCSPKSGHDTVSWYQQALGQGPQFIFQYYEEEERQRGNFPDRFSGHQFPNYSSELNVNALLLGDSALYLCASSRRTGSYNEQFFGPGTRLTVL.

This clone has a single count. CDR3 in DNA: TGTGCCAGCAGCCCCCAGGGGAGTTCACCCCTCCACTTT. Translated: CASSPQGSSPLHF. The gene calls are TRBV7-2 and TRBJ1-6; tentatively, D is TRBD1 (6 bases). Germline CDR1 and CDR2: SGHTA and FQGNSA. V lost 5 bases and J lost 9, with 11 bases in between. The CDR3 is made up of 13 amino acids.

The V gene is TRBV29-1, the J gene TRBJ2-3, with D possibly TRBD1 on 6 matching bases. CDR3 length: 16 amino acids. The germline V gene has CDR1 SQVTM and CDR2 ANQGSEA. With 0 bases removed from V and 4 bases from J, the gap between germline ends came to 17 bases. CDR3: CSVEDRDTRRPDTQYF. CDR3 nucleotides: TGCAGCGTTGAAGATAGGGACACAAGACGCCCAGATACGCAGTATTTT.

The rearrangement uses TRBV29-1 and TRBJ1-2, with D maybe TRBD1 (5 bases). This CDR3 contains 15 residues. Germline lookup yields CDR1 SQVTM and CDR2 ANQGSEA. Trimming cost V 3 bases and J 0 bases, with 14 bases left between them. DNA of the CDR3: TGCAGCGTTGAGAGGCGGGGCGAGCCTAACTATGGCTACACCTTC. As protein: CSVERRGEPNYGYTF.

V usage is TRBV5-1 and J usage is TRBJ2-3; tentatively, D is TRBD2 (6 bases). The germline V gene has CDR1 SGHRS and CDR2 YFSETQ. Trimming cost V 4 bases and J 0 bases, with 15 bases left between them. The CDR3 totals 16 residues. CDR3 coding DNA: TGCGCCAGCAGCCAAAGACCGGGACTTAGCACAGATACGCAGTATTTT. Translating gives CASSQRPGLSTDTQYF.

This clone was counted once. CDR3 DNA sequence: TGTGCCAGCAGTTTTAGGGGTGAAAACTCCTACGAGCAGTACTTC. It yields the protein CASSFRGENSYEQYF. J is TRBJ2-7 and V is TRBV28; a possible D gene is TRBD1 (5 bases). This CDR3 comprises 15 residues. Germline V lookup: CDR1 MDHEN, CDR2 SYDVKM. With 3 bases removed from V and 0 bases from J, the gap between germline ends came to 12 bases.

The chain couples TRBV7-8 to TRBJ2-6, with D possibly TRBD1 on 6 matching bases. Looked up from germline, CDR1 is SGHVS and CDR2 is FQNEAQ. V was clipped by 1 base and J by 0 bases, with 16 bases between them. This CDR3 is 19 amino acids long. For the CDR3, the DNA is TGTGCCAGCAGCTTAGTTGCGACAGGACCCTTCTCTGGGGCCAACGTCCTGACTTTC. It yields the protein CASSLVATGPFSGANVLTF. Full variable domain (outside the CDR3, taken from reference TRBV7-8 and TRBJ2-6): GAGVSQSPRYKVAKRGQDVALRCDPISGHVSLFWYQQALGQGPEFLTYFQNEAQLDKSGLPSDRFFAERPEGSVSTLKIQRTQQEDSAVYLCASSLVATGPFSGANVLTFGAGSRLTVL.

The chain combines TRBV27 with TRBJ1-6, with D possibly matching TRBD1 (6 bases). Germline V gene lookup returns CDR1 MNHEY and CDR2 SMNVEV (reference sequence). Trimming left V 3 bases short and J 9 bases short, with 18 bases between. The length of the CDR3 is 16 residues. The DNA for the CDR3 is TGTGCCAGCAGTTTTAATGACAGGCGAGTGGGTTCACCCCTCCACTTT. This encodes CASSFNDRRVGSPLHF.

This clone was seen a single time. The V and J genes are TRBV12-3 or TRBV12-4 and TRBJ1-2; tentatively, D is TRBD1 (5 bases). The CDR3 totals 12 residues. The germline V and J ends were trimmed by 4 bases and 7 bases, with 10 bases remaining between them. DNA of the CDR3: TGTGCCAGCAGTTCAGGGTTCGGTGGCTACACCTTC. Its protein is CASSSGFGGYTF.

The V gene is TRBV4-2, the J gene TRBJ2-1; 9 bases align to TRBD2. CDR1 and CDR2 (germline): LGHNA, YNFKEQ. The CDR3 is 17 residues long. Trimming took 1 base from V and 4 from J; bases not matched to a gene: 8. This chain's CDR3 is CASSQVIAGDIYNEQFF. Here the CDR3 DNA reads TGTGCCAGCAGCCAAGTTATAGCGGGAGATATATACAATGAGCAGTTCTTC.

The CDR3: CASEKGLAGVNGELFF. In nucleotides, the CDR3 is TGTGCCAGCGAAAAGGGACTAGCGGGAGTTAATGGGGAGCTGTTTTTT. The chain is built from TRBV19 and TRBJ2-2; 14 bases map to TRBD2. The CDR3 is 16 amino acids. The junction had 11 bases not matched to a gene; V was cut back by 9 bases and J by 8 bases. Germline V lookup: CDR1 LNHDA, CDR2 SQIVND (reference sequence).